These T cell receptor beta chains were read from a single sample in a study of beta chain features in type 1 diabetes. The table came from immunoSEQ multiplex PCR; TCRdb's copy has only in-frame clones and leaves some out. The sample has 200,000 to 300,000 clones; around a quarter are singletons. What was sequenced was central memory CD4+ T cells from blood. All receptors derive from a man aged 30 to 45 in good health. Each CDR3 is given with its conserved first and last residue. D genes are given only for firm matches. Only some rows state a clone size, as once, few, many or a class for expanded clones.

.	TRBJ2-7	.	TRBV5-1	CASSLRTGEQYF	TGCGCCAGCAGCTTGAGAACGGGCGAGCAGTACTTC
.	TRBJ1-2	.	TRBV25-1	CASRGPAGYTF	TGTGCCAGCCGAGGGCCGGCGGGCTACACCTTC
many	TRBJ2-5	.	TRBV30	CAWAPDRRKTQYF	TGTGCCTGGGCTCCGGACAGAAGGAAGACCCAGTACTTC
few	TRBJ2-7	TRBD1	TRBV5-6	CASSPGTEYEQYF	TGTGCCAGCAGTCCCGGGACAGAATACGAGCAGTACTTC
.	TRBJ2-7	TRBD2	TRBV5-1	CASSSSPPSGGSSYEQYF	TGCGCCAGCAGCTCCTCCCCGCCTAGCGGGGGGAGCTCCTACGAGCAGTACTTC
.	TRBJ2-1	.	TRBV4-3	CASSLGLANNEQFF	TGCGCCAGCAGCCTGGGGCTAGCGAACAATGAGCAGTTCTTC
.	TRBJ1-4	.	TRBV18	CASSPLADTVNEKLFF	TGTGCCAGCTCACCACTTGCCGACACCGTTAATGAAAAACTGTTTTTT
few	TRBJ2-2	.	TRBV5-6	CASSSGAPSTGELFF	TGTGCCAGCAGCTCCGGGGCTCCGAGCACCGGGGAGCTGTTTTTT
.	TRBJ2-1	.	TRBV6-1	CASSETGNNEQFF	TGTGCCAGCAGTGAAACTGGGAACAATGAGCAGTTCTTC
.	TRBJ2-7	TRBD2	TRBV6-5	CASSNSGRAKEQYF	TGTGCCAGCAGCAATAGCGGGAGGGCCAAAGAGCAGTACTTC
.	TRBJ1-4	TRBD1	TRBV2	CASTVQGLNEKLFF	TGTGCCAGCACCGTACAGGGGTTAAATGAAAAACTGTTTTTT
.	TRBJ2-7	.	TRBV5-6	CASSPRGGGDEQYF	TGTGCCAGCAGCCCGAGGGGAGGGGGTGACGAGCAGTACTTC
few	TRBJ1-2	.	TRBV4-2	CASSQERTYNYGYTF	TGTGCCAGCAGCCAAGAACGAACATACAACTATGGCTACACCTTC
few	TRBJ1-1	.	TRBV30	CAWSPKNEAFF	TGTGCCTGGAGTCCCAAAAATGAAGCTTTCTTT
.	TRBJ2-1	.	TRBV30	CAWTAGGSYNEQFF	TGTGCCTGGACCGCTGGCGGCTCCTACAATGAGCAGTTCTTC
.	TRBJ1-2	TRBD1	TRBV29-1	CSVEVPPGQGGGYTF	TGCAGCGTTGAAGTGCCACCGGGACAGGGTGGCGGCTACACCTTC
.	TRBJ1-5	.	TRBV7-2	CASSLEGGENQPQHF	TGTGCCAGCAGCTTAGAGGGAGGGGAAAATCAGCCCCAGCATTTT
.	TRBJ1-2	TRBD1	TRBV7-9	CASSILQGTLDYGYTF	TGTGCCAGCAGCATTTTACAGGGGACCCTTGACTATGGCTACACCTTC
few	TRBJ1-2	.	TRBV6-5	CASTGPGHGYTF	TGTGCCAGTACTGGACCGGGGCATGGCTACACCTTC
.	TRBJ2-3	.	TRBV7-2	CASSLAGARATDTQYF	TGTGCCAGCAGCTTAGCGGGGGCACGGGCCACAGATACGCAGTATTTT
few	TRBJ2-3	.	TRBV7-2	CASSFYSGYRRARNDTQYF	TGTGCCAGCAGCTTCTATAGTGGATACCGTAGGGCACGGAATGATACGCAGTATTTT
few	TRBJ2-4	.	TRBV7-9	CASSLRGSKNIQYF	TGTGCCAGCAGCTTAAGGGGGAGCAAAAACATTCAGTACTTC
.	TRBJ2-1	.	TRBV29-1	CSVRVGTYNEQFF	TGCAGCGTTCGAGTGGGGACCTACAATGAGCAGTTCTTC
.	TRBJ2-1	TRBD2	TRBV7-9	CASSTLAGGHNEQFF	TGTGCCAGCAGTACCCTAGCGGGGGGCCACAATGAGCAGTTCTTC
few	TRBJ2-4	.	TRBV28	CASSPGSLGENIQYF	TGTGCCAGCAGCCCCGGTAGTTTAGGAGAAAACATTCAGTACTTC
.	TRBJ2-1	.	TRBV7-9	CASSFRRGKSYNEQFF	TGTGCCAGCAGCTTCCGGCGTGGGAAATCCTACAATGAGCAGTTCTTC
few	TRBJ2-7	.	TRBV11-2	CASSQLVAYEQYF	TGTGCCAGCAGCCAATTAGTGGCCTACGAGCAGTACTTC
.	TRBJ2-5	.	TRBV19	CASSTTRSGGGETQYF	TGTGCCAGTAGTACCACCAGATCAGGGGGAGGCGAGACCCAGTACTTC
.	TRBJ2-1	.	TRBV29-1	CSVEIGDLYNEQFF	TGCAGCGTTGAAATCGGGGACCTTTACAATGAGCAGTTCTTC
few	TRBJ2-1	.	TRBV30	CAWSVNRYNEQFF	TGTGCCTGGAGTGTAAACAGATACAATGAGCAGTTCTTC
.	TRBJ2-5	TRBD2	TRBV10-2	CASSDPPGGGPNQETQYF	TGCGCCAGCAGTGACCCCCCGGGGGGAGGACCGAATCAAGAGACCCAGTACTTC
.	TRBJ1-2	TRBD1	TRBV2	CASLPGTVSYGYTF	TGTGCCAGCTTACCGGGGACAGTGTCCTATGGCTACACCTTC
few	TRBJ2-7	TRBD1	TRBV30	CAWRPPGAGGMEQYF	TGTGCCTGGAGACCCCCTGGGGCAGGGGGAATGGAGCAGTACTTC
few	TRBJ2-3	.	TRBV2	CASSEEGLSTDTQYF	TGTGCCAGCAGTGAGGAGGGCCTCAGCACAGATACGCAGTATTTT